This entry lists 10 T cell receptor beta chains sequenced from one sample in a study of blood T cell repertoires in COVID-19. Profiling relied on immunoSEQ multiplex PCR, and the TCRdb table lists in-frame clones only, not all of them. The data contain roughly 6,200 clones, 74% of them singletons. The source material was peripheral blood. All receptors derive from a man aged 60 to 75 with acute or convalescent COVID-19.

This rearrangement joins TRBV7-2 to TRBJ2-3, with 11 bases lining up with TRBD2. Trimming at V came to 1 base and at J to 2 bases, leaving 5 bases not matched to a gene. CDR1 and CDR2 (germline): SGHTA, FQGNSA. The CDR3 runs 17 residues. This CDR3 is CASSLVGTSGLTDTQYF. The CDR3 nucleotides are TGTGCCAGCAGCTTAGTAGGGACTAGCGGCCTCACAGATACGCAGTATTTT.

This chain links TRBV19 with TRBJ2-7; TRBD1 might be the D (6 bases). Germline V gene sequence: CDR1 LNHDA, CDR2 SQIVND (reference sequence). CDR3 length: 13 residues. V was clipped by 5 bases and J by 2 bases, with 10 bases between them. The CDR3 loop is CASSRQAAYEQYF. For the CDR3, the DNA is TGTGCCAGTAGTCGACAGGCCGCCTACGAGCAGTACTTC.

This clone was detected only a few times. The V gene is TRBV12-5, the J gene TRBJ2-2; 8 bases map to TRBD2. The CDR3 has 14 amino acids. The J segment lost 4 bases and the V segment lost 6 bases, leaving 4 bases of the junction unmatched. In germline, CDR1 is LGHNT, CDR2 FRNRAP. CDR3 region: CASGSGSTTGELFF. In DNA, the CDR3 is TGTGCTAGTGGAAGCGGGAGTACCACCGGGGAGCTGTTTTTT.

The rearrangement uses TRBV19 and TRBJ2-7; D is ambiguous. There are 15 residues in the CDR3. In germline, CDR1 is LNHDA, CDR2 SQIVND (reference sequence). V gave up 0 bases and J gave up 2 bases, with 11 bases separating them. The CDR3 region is CASSIDSTGAYEQYF. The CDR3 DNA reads TGTGCCAGTAGTATAGACTCGACTGGAGCCTACGAGCAGTACTTC.

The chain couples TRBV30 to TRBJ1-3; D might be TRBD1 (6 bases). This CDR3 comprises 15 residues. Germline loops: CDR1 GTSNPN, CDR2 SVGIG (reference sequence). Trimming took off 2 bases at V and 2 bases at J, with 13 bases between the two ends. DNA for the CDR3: TGTGCCTGGAGTAGGACAGTTTCGGCTGGAAACACCATATATTTT. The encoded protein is CAWSRTVSAGNTIYF.

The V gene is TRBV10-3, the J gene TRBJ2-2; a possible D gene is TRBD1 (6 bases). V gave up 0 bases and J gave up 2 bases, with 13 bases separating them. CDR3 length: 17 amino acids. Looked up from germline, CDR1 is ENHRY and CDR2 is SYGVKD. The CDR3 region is CAISESGGSINTGELFF. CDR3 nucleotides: TGTGCCATCAGTGAGTCTGGGGGCTCCATAAACACCGGGGAGCTGTTTTTT.

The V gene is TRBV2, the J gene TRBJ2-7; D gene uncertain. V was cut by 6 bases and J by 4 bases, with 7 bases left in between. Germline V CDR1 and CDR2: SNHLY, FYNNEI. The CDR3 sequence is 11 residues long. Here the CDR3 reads CASRTRYEQYF. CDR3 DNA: TGTGCCAGCAGGACCAGGTACGAGCAGTACTTC.

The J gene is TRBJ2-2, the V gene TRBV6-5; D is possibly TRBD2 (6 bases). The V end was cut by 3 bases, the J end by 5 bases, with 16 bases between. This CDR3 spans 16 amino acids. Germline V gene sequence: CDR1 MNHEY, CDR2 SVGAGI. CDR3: CASSYGTSWRTGELFF. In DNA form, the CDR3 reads TGTGCCAGCAGTTATGGAACTAGCTGGAGGACCGGGGAGCTGTTTTTT.

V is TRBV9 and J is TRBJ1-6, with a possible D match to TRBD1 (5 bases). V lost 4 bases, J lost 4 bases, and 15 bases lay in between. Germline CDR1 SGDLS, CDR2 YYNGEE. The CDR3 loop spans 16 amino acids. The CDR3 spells CASSPSPDTYNSPLHF. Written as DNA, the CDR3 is TGTGCCAGCAGCCCTAGTCCGGACACTTATAATTCACCCCTCCACTTT. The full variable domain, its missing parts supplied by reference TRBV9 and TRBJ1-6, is DSGVTQTPKHLITATGQRVTLRCSPRSGDLSVYWYQQSLDQGLQFLIQYYNGEERAKGNILERFSAQQFPDLHSELNLSSLELGDSALYFCASSPSPDTYNSPLHFGNGTRLTVT.

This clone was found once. CDR3 DNA: TGTGCCAGCAGCGTAATGGGGCAAGGGGCAGATACGCAGTATTTT. Translating gives CASSVMGQGADTQYF. The chain recombines TRBV9 with TRBJ2-3; the D gene is possibly TRBD1 (5 bases). CDR1 is SGDLS and CDR2 is YYNGEE in the germline V gene. The CDR3 runs to 15 residues. V lost 1 base and J 4 bases, leaving 13 bases between the germline ends. The full variable domain, completed using reference TRBV9 and TRBJ2-3, is DSGVTQTPKHLITATGQRVTLRCSPRSGDLSVYWYQQSLDQGLQFLIQYYNGEERAKGNILERFSAQQFPDLHSELNLSSLELGDSALYFCASSVMGQGADTQYFGPGTRLTVL.